This TCR beta chain was sequenced during a study of cytotoxic CD8 clonotypes in ibrutinib-treated CLL. Study-wide background: Partial response occurred in 24 patients and complete response in 2; at median around 70 months, around 14 remained remitted and some 12 progressed.

Libraries were prepared by immunoSEQ multiplex PCR; TCRdb keeps only in-frame clonotypes and omits some of them. The table records more than 110,000 clones, about 78% of them present only once. For this clone: Its antigen is not identified.

Germline V lookup: CDR1 MNHEY, CDR2 SMNVEV (reference sequence). The ends were cut back, 4 bases at V and 5 bases at J, with 5 bases in the middle. The CDR3 is 11 amino acids. Notes on the study in general: Contraction or stability on treatment was seen for public clonotypes, which were uncommon. Rising at ibrutinib response, clonality subsequently fell back toward baseline at progression.

This chain connects TRBV27 to TRBJ1-1; D gene uncertain. The sequenced sample was PBMCs, obtained after 24 months of ibrutinib treatment. The TCR sequence derives from a human donor with chronic lymphocytic leukemia. CDR3 residues: CASSSGTEAFF. In DNA form, the CDR3 reads TGTGCCAGCAGTTCCGGGACTGAAGCTTTCTTT.